This TCR beta chain was recovered during a study of cytomegalovirus exposure and HLA in healthy donors. Study-level findings and limits: Some TCR beta chains (164 of them) were listed as cytomegalovirus-associated. Later on, an analysis tied 18,000 or so TCR beta sequences to HLA alleles at 0.05 false discovery rate. Clonal expansion, a later analysis showed, was greater in HLA-associated TCR beta chains than in equally common others. Presence/absence analysis assumed near-uniform sequencing depth across donors.

Germline CDR1 SGHVS, CDR2 FNYEAQ. Trimming cost V 5 bases and J 3 bases, with 19 bases left between them. This CDR3 has 16 amino acids. 13 Jbeta primers and 60 Vbeta primers were used for the PCR. Sequenced by immunoSEQ multiplex PCR; TCRdb stores in-frame clones only, minus some. The sample comprises about 110,000 clones, approximately 80% of which are singletons, and around 5.9% rests with the top ten. Regarding this clone: What it binds is unknown.

Sequencing input: PBMCs. The chain combines TRBV7-6 with TRBJ1-1; a possible D gene is TRBD1 (5 bases). This clonotype was sampled from a man younger than 40 in good health and CMV-seropositive. The CDR3 coding sequence is TGTGCCAGCAGCGAAGGCCCACTCCGGGGGTACACTGAAGCTTTCTTT. Translated: CASSEGPLRGYTEAFF.